The clone carrying this TCR beta chain showed up just a few times. Its matching antigen is unknown. Unique molecular identifiers were present in the TCR beta cDNA libraries. Each CDR3 protein is one row after TCRdb ran MiXCR on the PCR reads. Of hundreds of thousands of distinct CDR3 sequences listed, 25% to 30% were seen once; the top ten hold 0.56%. With 3 bases clipped from V and 5 bases from J, the junction kept 11 bases outside the gene matches. The germline gives CDR1 SQVTM, CDR2 ANQGSEA. The CDR3 covers 15 residues. This record comes from a study of post-analysis software for immune sequencing data. Study-level findings and limits: When patients were compared with controls, about five TRBV segments were more frequent, TRBV5-6, TRBV5-1 and TRBV20-1 among them.

This receptor was taken from a girl aged 10 to 17 with multiple sclerosis. The sample taken for sequencing was blood. The genes are TRBV29-1 and TRBJ2-5; 8 nucleotides line up with TRBD2. CDR3 region: CSVDKGGGGSETQYF. In DNA, the CDR3 is TGCAGCGTTGATAAGGGGGGCGGGGGGAGTGAGACCCAGTACTTC.